The rows below give T cell receptor beta chains drawn from one sample of a study of regulatory T cells in long-lasting Graves disease. TCRdb itself ran the multiplex PCR reads through MiXCR, one entry per CDR3 protein. The profile shows hundreds of thousands of distinct CDR3 sequences, around 15% of them singletons. This sample was shared with a second study, whose subject was T cells in Graves' hyperthyroidism and ophthalmopathy.

The sequencing here drew on peripheral blood mononuclear cells (PBMCs), taken at new diagnosis, from a patient treated with antithyroid drugs. The receptors originated from a woman aged 35 to 60 with Graves disease. CDR3s include the opening cysteine and the closing phenylalanine or tryptophan. The order of the fields is clone size, V gene, D gene, J gene, CDR3 protein, CDR3 DNA. A D gene is named only where the DNA matches it firmly. Clone size is given for some rows only: seen once, a few or many times, or a class if the clone is expanded.

>few|TRBV5-1|-|TRBJ2-5
CASSLGTGFGETQYF
TGCGCCAGCAGCTTGGGGACTGGCTTTGGGGAGACCCAGTACTTC
>few|TRBV3-1|-|TRBJ1-2
CASSQEYGQEGKRYTF
TGTGCCAGCAGCCAAGAGTACGGTCAGGAGGGTAAAAGATACACCTTC
>-|TRBV7-9|TRBD1|TRBJ2-7
CASSDRQGFSSYEQYF
TGTGCCAGCAGCGACCGACAGGGCTTCAGTTCCTACGAGCAGTACTTC
>-|TRBV20-1|-|TRBJ2-3
CSARYPGTDTQYF
TGCAGTGCTAGGTACCCTGGCACAGATACGCAGTATTTT
>many|TRBV20-1|TRBD2|TRBJ2-1
CSATRPGGFVNEQFF
TGCAGTGCAACACGACCGGGGGGTTTCGTTAATGAGCAGTTCTTC
>many|TRBV5-1|-|TRBJ2-3
CASSLRGWSENRDTQYF
TGCGCCAGCAGCTTGAGGGGTTGGAGCGAGAATAGAGATACGCAGTATTTT
>many|TRBV19|TRBD2|TRBJ2-7
CASSFAGLGSLEQYF
TGTGCCAGTAGTTTCGCGGGACTAGGGTCTTTGGAGCAGTACTTC
>many|TRBV6-1|-|TRBJ1-1
CAISLTGEAFF
TGTGCCATCAGCCTAACAGGGGAAGCTTTCTTT
>many|TRBV28|TRBD1|TRBJ1-1
CASRQGQAEAFF
TGTGCCAGTAGACAGGGCCAGGCTGAAGCTTTCTTT
>many|TRBV29-1|TRBD1|TRBJ1-5
CSVRAGTDNQPQHF
TGCAGCGTTCGCGCCGGGACAGATAATCAGCCCCAGCATTTT
>-|TRBV5-1|-|TRBJ1-1
CASSLYGGYSNTEAFF
TGCGCCAGCAGCTTGTACGGGGGATACTCGAACACTGAAGCTTTCTTT
>many|TRBV30|-|TRBJ2-5
CAWSKGTVETQYF
TGTGCCTGGAGCAAAGGGACTGTTGAGACCCAGTACTTC
>-|TRBV30|-|TRBJ1-5
CAFKTDGSNQPQHF
TGTGCCTTTAAAACAGACGGCAGCAATCAGCCCCAGCATTTT
>many|TRBV11-2|-|TRBJ2-3
CASSFQRLSTDTQYF
TGTGCCAGCAGCTTTCAGCGGCTTAGCACAGATACGCAGTATTTT
>many|TRBV30|-|TRBJ2-1
CAWTPGTSSYNEQFF
TGTGCCTGGACCCCGGGAACATCTTCCTACAATGAGCAGTTCTTC
>many|TRBV11-2|TRBD1|TRBJ1-1
CASSSYQGAAEAFF
TGTGCCAGCAGCTCTTACCAGGGGGCGGCGGAAGCTTTCTTT
>-|TRBV6-5|-|TRBJ1-4
CASSYTPARNEKLFF
TGTGCCAGCAGTTACACGCCCGCCAGAAATGAAAAACTGTTTTTT
>few|TRBV5-1|-|TRBJ2-3
CASSLRFTDTQYF
TGCGCCAGCAGCCTACGATTCACAGATACGCAGTATTTT
>many|TRBV3-1|-|TRBJ1-2
CASSPGHSNYGYTF
TGTGCCAGCAGCCCTGGACACTCTAACTATGGCTACACCTTC
>few|TRBV7-9|-|TRBJ1-5
CASSSSDSNQPQHF
TGTGCCAGCAGCTCCTCAGATAGCAATCAGCCCCAGCATTTT
>many|TRBV11-2|-|TRBJ1-1
CASSGWTENTEAFF
TGTGCCAGCAGCGGATGGACCGAGAACACTGAAGCTTTCTTT
>many|TRBV2|-|TRBJ1-1
CASSVPSLGTEAFF
TGTGCCAGCAGTGTCCCGTCCCTGGGCACTGAAGCTTTCTTT
>few|TRBV5-5|-|TRBJ1-2
CASSPGRGQYGYTF
TGTGCCAGCAGCCCAGGCAGGGGTCAATATGGCTACACCTTC
>many|TRBV11-2|-|TRBJ2-7
CASSAGRYEQYF
TGTGCCAGCAGCGCTGGCCGATACGAGCAGTACTTC